This TCR beta chain was found in a study of T cells in tuberculosis. Libraries were prepared by immunoSEQ multiplex PCR; TCRdb keeps only in-frame clonotypes and omits some of them. The sample shows some 31,000 clones, approximately 95% of them seen only once. Germline-derived CDR1 and CDR2 are SGHDN and FVKESK. This CDR3 has 16 residues. The J segment lost 7 bases and the V segment lost 2 bases, leaving 8 bases of the junction unmatched. This receptor was identified in a donor aged 10 to 29 with latent tuberculosis or without tuberculosis infection. The genes are TRBV14 and TRBJ2-1, with 10 bases lining up with TRBD2. The specimen sequenced was PBMCs. CDR3 sequence: CASSQRAGGPWNEQFF. The CDR3 DNA is TGTGCCAGCAGCCAACGAGCGGGAGGGCCGTGGAATGAGCAGTTCTTC. The variable domain in full, completed from reference TRBV14 and TRBJ2-1, reads EAGVTQFPSHSVIEKGQTVTLRCDPISGHDNLYWYRRVMGKEIKFLLHFVKESKQDESGMPNNRFLAERTGGTYSTLKVQPAELEDSGVYFCASSQRAGGPWNEQFFGPGTRLTVL.